What follows describes a single TCR beta chain. Antigen specificity is unknown. V was trimmed by 5 bases and J by 2 bases, leaving 14 bases between them. Per germline, CDR1 MDHEN and CDR2 SYDVKM. This CDR3 contains 15 residues. The sample is drawn from a study of shared clonotypes between healthy human individuals. Study outcomes and limitations: Generally, naive subsets came out with larger estimated richness than memory subsets.

Repertoires were generated with immunoSEQ multiplex PCR, while TCRdb's copy carries only in-frame clones and drops some. Among about 1.4 million clones listed, roughly 96% were seen once. The chain is built from TRBV28 and TRBJ2-3; a weak D match, TRBD1 (5 bases). The sequencing sample was made of naive CD4+ T cells sorted from blood. Regarding subset: CD45RA+ positively selected. The sequence derives from a man aged 25 to 40 in good health. The CDR3 region is CASSPGIGVTDTQYF. DNA for the CDR3: TGTGCCAGCAGTCCAGGTATAGGGGTCACAGATACGCAGTATTTT.